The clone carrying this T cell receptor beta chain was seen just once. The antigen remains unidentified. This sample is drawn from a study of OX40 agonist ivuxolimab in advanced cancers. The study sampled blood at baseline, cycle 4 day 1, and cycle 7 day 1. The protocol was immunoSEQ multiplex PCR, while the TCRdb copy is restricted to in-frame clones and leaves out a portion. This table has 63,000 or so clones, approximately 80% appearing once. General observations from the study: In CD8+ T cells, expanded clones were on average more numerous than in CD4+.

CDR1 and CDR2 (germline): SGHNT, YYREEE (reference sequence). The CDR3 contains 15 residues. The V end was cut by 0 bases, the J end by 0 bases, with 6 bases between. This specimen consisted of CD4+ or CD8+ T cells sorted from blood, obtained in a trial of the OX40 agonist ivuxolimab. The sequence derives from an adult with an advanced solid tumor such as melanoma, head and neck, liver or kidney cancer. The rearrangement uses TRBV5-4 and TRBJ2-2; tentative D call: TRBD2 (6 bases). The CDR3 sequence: CASSLAGANTGELFF. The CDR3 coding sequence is TGTGCCAGCAGCTTGGCGGGGGCGAACACCGGGGAGCTGTTTTTT.